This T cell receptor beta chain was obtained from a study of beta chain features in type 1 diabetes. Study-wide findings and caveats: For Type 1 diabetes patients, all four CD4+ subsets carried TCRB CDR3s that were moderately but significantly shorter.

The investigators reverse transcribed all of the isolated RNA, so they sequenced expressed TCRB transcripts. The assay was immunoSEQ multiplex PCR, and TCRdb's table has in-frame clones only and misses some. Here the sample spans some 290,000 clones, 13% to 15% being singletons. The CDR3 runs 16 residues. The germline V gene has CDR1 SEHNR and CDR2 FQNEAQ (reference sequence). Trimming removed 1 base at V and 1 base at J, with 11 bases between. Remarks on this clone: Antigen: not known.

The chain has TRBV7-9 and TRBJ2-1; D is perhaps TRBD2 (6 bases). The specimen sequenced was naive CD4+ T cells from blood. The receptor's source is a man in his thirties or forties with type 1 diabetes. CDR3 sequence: CASSLGLGGSYNEQFF. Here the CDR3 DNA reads TGTGCCAGCAGCTTAGGTCTGGGGGGATCCTACAATGAGCAGTTCTTC.